A selection of T cell receptor beta chains follows, all from one sample in a study of Tregs in tolerant kidney transplant recipients. Using immunoSEQ multiplex PCR, the repertoire was profiled, and TCRdb retains in-frame clones only, with some absent. The sample lists 80,000 or so clones; around 90% were seen once. This specimen was CD4+ T cells from blood (PBMCs), taken 24 months after the transplant. These receptors originate from a human patient who received a combined kidney and bone marrow transplant. Some of the T cells may derive from the graft donor. CDR3s include the opening cysteine and the closing phenylalanine or tryptophan. Fields, in order: D gene, J gene, clone size, V gene, CDR3 protein, CDR3 DNA. The D gene is left open where the match is weak. Not every row has a clone size; where given, it reads once, few, many or a size class.

D: NA; J: TRBJ2-1; size: NA; V: TRBV6-1; CDR3: CASSEQGRGPYNEQFF; DNA: TGTGCCAGCAGTGAACAGGGCAGGGGTCCCTACAATGAGCAGTTCTTC
D: TRBD1; J: TRBJ2-2; size: once; V: TRBV10-3; CDR3: CAISGTGNTGELFF; DNA: TGTGCCATCTCCGGGACAGGGAACACCGGGGAGCTGTTTTTT
D: TRBD2; J: TRBJ2-5; size: NA; V: TRBV5-1; CDR3: CASSLAFIGLAAQETQYF; DNA: TGCGCCAGCAGCTTGGCCTTTATAGGACTAGCGGCCCAAGAGACCCAGTACTTC
D: TRBD1; J: TRBJ1-6; size: few; V: TRBV19; CDR3: CASTSQGFGNSPLHF; DNA: TGTGCCAGTACTTCACAGGGGTTTGGTAATTCACCCCTCCACTTT
D: NA; J: TRBJ1-4; size: few; V: TRBV4-3; CDR3: CASSHNRVYSDKLFF; DNA: TGCGCCAGCAGCCATAACAGGGTATATTCCGATAAACTGTTTTTT
D: NA; J: TRBJ2-1; size: NA; V: TRBV19; CDR3: CASSKGHMGNEQFF; DNA: TGTGCCAGTAGTAAGGGACATATGGGGAATGAGCAGTTCTTC
D: NA; J: TRBJ1-6; size: NA; V: TRBV28; CDR3: CASSFPQRENSPLHF; DNA: TGTGCCAGCAGTTTCCCGCAAAGGGAGAATTCACCCCTCCACTTT
D: TRBD1; J: TRBJ1-2; size: once; V: TRBV4-2; CDR3: CASSQEAGGYGYTF; DNA: TGTGCCAGCAGCCAAGAAGCAGGGGGCTATGGCTACACCTTC
D: NA; J: TRBJ2-7; size: NA; V: TRBV30; CDR3: CAWSTGYRGLYEQYF; DNA: TGTGCCTGGAGTACCGGTTACCGAGGTCTCTACGAGCAGTACTTC
D: TRBD2; J: TRBJ2-1; size: NA; V: TRBV15; CDR3: CATSRVASGGYNEQFF; DNA: TGTGCCACCAGCAGAGTGGCTAGCGGGGGATACAATGAGCAGTTCTTC
D: TRBD1; J: TRBJ1-2; size: NA; V: TRBV18; CDR3: CASSPPRGAGYGYTF; DNA: TGTGCCAGCTCACCACCCAGGGGGGCGGGCTATGGCTACACCTTC
D: NA; J: TRBJ1-2; size: NA; V: TRBV29-1; CDR3: CSGGGQGHGYTF; DNA: TGCAGCGGGGGGGGCCAGGGGCATGGCTACACCTTC
D: TRBD1; J: TRBJ1-2; size: NA; V: TRBV28; CDR3: CASSPGQGVLYFYGYTF; DNA: TGTGCCAGCAGCCCAGGACAGGGGGTTCTCTACTTCTATGGCTACACCTTC
D: TRBD2; J: TRBJ2-3; size: NA; V: TRBV7-6; CDR3: CASSLAGGGQDTQYF; DNA: TGTGCCAGCAGCTTGGCGGGGGGAGGCCAAGATACGCAGTATTTT
D: TRBD1; J: TRBJ2-7; size: NA; V: TRBV4-1; CDR3: CASSRALAGTGGSYEQYF; DNA: TGCGCCAGCAGCCGAGCTTTAGCCGGGACAGGGGGCTCCTACGAGCAGTACTTC
D: TRBD2; J: TRBJ2-7; size: NA; V: TRBV7-8; CDR3: CASSLEPSGSYEQYF; DNA: TGTGCCAGCAGCTTAGAGCCTAGCGGGAGTTACGAGCAGTACTTC
D: NA; J: TRBJ1-6; size: NA; V: TRBV9; CDR3: CASSVVSSYNSPLHF; DNA: TGTGCCAGCAGCGTAGTAAGCTCCTATAATTCCCCCCTCCACTTT
D: TRBD2; J: TRBJ2-3; size: NA; V: TRBV2; CDR3: CASSRDYLDTQYF; DNA: TGTGCCAGCAGTAGGGACTATCTTGATACGCAGTATTTT
D: NA; J: TRBJ2-6; size: once; V: TRBV11-2; CDR3: CASSPNTGTNSGANVLTF; DNA: TGTGCCAGCAGCCCGAATACAGGGACCAACTCTGGGGCCAACGTCCTGACTTTC
D: NA; J: TRBJ1-1; size: NA; V: TRBV5-1; CDR3: CASSQEPGDLGEAFF; DNA: TGCGCCAGCAGCCAGGAACCAGGGGATTTAGGCGAAGCTTTCTTT
D: NA; J: TRBJ1-4; size: few; V: TRBV28; CDR3: CASSSPGGAGEKLFF; DNA: TGTGCCAGCAGTTCCCCGGGGGGCGCGGGTGAAAAACTGTTTTTT
D: NA; J: TRBJ2-5; size: NA; V: TRBV11-3; CDR3: CASSHSSSRRGETQYF; DNA: TGTGCCAGCAGCCACTCGTCCTCCCGAAGAGGAGAGACCCAGTACTTC
D: TRBD2; J: TRBJ2-7; size: once; V: TRBV7-9; CDR3: CASSYPGAGPEQYF; DNA: TGTGCCAGCAGCTATCCTGGAGCGGGGCCCGAGCAGTACTTC
D: NA; J: TRBJ2-5; size: NA; V: TRBV7-3; CDR3: CASSFQGGETQYF; DNA: TGTGCCAGCAGCTTTCAGGGTGGAGAGACCCAGTACTTC
D: NA; J: TRBJ1-3; size: NA; V: TRBV9; CDR3: CASSVSLSGSGNTIYF; DNA: TGTGCCAGCAGCGTATCGCTTTCGGGGTCTGGAAACACCATATATTTT
D: TRBD1; J: TRBJ1-6; size: NA; V: TRBV7-2; CDR3: CASSFPGQVNSPLHF; DNA: TGTGCCAGCAGCTTTCCGGGACAGGTGAATTCACCCCTCCACTTT
D: TRBD2; J: TRBJ2-7; size: NA; V: TRBV7-2; CDR3: CASSFPQLAASYEQYF; DNA: TGTGCCAGCAGCTTTCCGCAACTAGCGGCCTCCTACGAGCAGTACTTC
D: TRBD1; J: TRBJ2-6; size: NA; V: TRBV7-2; CDR3: CASSSGQAHSGANVLTF; DNA: TGTGCCAGCAGCTCGGGACAGGCACATTCTGGGGCCAACGTCCTGACTTTC
D: TRBD1; J: TRBJ2-2; size: NA; V: TRBV4-3; CDR3: CASSQVDRNGELFF; DNA: TGCGCCAGCAGCCAAGTGGACAGGAACGGGGAGCTGTTTTTT
D: NA; J: TRBJ1-5; size: NA; V: TRBV6-6; CDR3: CASSYREAQHF; DNA: TGTGCCAGCAGTTATAGGGAGGCCCAGCATTTT
D: NA; J: TRBJ2-7; size: NA; V: TRBV5-6; CDR3: CASSPNSGMPYEQYF; DNA: TGTGCCAGCAGCCCTAATTCAGGGATGCCCTACGAGCAGTACTTC
D: NA; J: TRBJ2-5; size: NA; V: TRBV11-1; CDR3: CASSLDRSRETQYF; DNA: TGTGCCAGCAGCCTAGACAGGTCACGGGAGACCCAGTACTTC
D: NA; J: TRBJ2-5; size: NA; V: TRBV27; CDR3: CASSRGQNIETQYF; DNA: TGTGCCAGCAGCCGAGGACAGAATATAGAGACCCAGTACTTC
D: TRBD2; J: TRBJ2-1; size: NA; V: TRBV11-3; CDR3: CASSLGASGRGEQFF; DNA: TGTGCCAGCAGCTTAGGTGCTAGCGGGAGAGGTGAGCAGTTCTTC
D: TRBD2; J: TRBJ2-5; size: NA; V: TRBV14; CDR3: CASSRAGGIQETQYF; DNA: TGTGCCAGCAGCCGAGCGGGAGGAATTCAAGAGACCCAGTACTTC
D: TRBD1; J: TRBJ1-2; size: NA; V: TRBV18; CDR3: CASSPGTGHGYTF; DNA: TGTGCCAGCTCACCGGGGACAGGGCACGGCTACACCTTC
D: TRBD1; J: TRBJ1-2; size: once; V: TRBV11-2; CDR3: CASSLVGQGLYYGYTF; DNA: TGTGCCAGCAGCTTAGTGGGACAGGGACTTTATTATGGCTACACCTTC
D: NA; J: TRBJ1-1; size: NA; V: TRBV28; CDR3: CASTDPTGLNTEAFF; DNA: TGTGCCAGCACCGACCCCACAGGGTTGAACACTGAAGCTTTCTTT
D: TRBD2; J: TRBJ2-5; size: NA; V: TRBV10-3; CDR3: CAISDSGRTETQYF; DNA: TGTGCCATCAGTGACAGCGGGAGAACAGAGACCCAGTACTTC
D: NA; J: TRBJ2-1; size: NA; V: TRBV10-2; CDR3: CASKGTDFYNEQFF; DNA: TGCGCCAGCAAAGGGACTGACTTCTACAATGAGCAGTTCTTC
D: TRBD2; J: TRBJ2-3; size: NA; V: TRBV5-1; CDR3: CASSLGGGDPTDTQYF; DNA: TGCGCCAGCAGCTTGGGCGGGGGTGACCCCACAGATACGCAGTATTTT
D: TRBD1; J: TRBJ2-2; size: NA; V: TRBV5-1; CDR3: CASSLDTGGSNTGELFF; DNA: TGCGCCAGCAGCTTGGATACAGGGGGCTCGAACACCGGGGAGCTGTTTTTT
D: NA; J: TRBJ1-2; size: NA; V: TRBV19; CDR3: CASSRDRGGGVPNYGYTF; DNA: TGTGCCAGTAGCAGAGACCGGGGTGGCGGAGTTCCTAACTATGGCTACACCTTC